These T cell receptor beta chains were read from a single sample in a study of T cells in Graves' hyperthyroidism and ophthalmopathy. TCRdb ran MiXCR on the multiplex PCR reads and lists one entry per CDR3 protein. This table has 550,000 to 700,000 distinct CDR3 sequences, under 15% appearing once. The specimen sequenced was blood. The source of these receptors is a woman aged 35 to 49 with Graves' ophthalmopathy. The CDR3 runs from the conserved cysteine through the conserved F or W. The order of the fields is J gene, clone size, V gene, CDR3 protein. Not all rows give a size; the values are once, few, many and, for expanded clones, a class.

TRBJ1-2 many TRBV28 CASSLVQGVDGYTF
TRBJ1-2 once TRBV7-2 CASSLGDSLYGYTF
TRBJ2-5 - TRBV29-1 CSVAMVQETQYF
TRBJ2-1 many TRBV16 CASSGLADNEQFF
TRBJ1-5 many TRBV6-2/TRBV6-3 CASTFDRRGNQPQHF
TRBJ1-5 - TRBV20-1 CSASVGGVNQPQHF
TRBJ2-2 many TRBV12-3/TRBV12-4 CASSLGGQVELFF
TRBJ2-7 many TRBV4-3 CASSQDARDTSYEQYF
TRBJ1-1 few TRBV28 CASSTSRTANAEAFF
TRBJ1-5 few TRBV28 CASSLLGGPGGQPQHF
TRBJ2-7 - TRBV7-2 CASSPRTGAWEYF
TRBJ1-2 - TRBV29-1 CSVEGTAPSNYGYTF
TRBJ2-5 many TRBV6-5 CASLGYNSETQYF
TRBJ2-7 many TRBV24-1 CATSVGIGEQYF
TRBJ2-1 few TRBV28 CASRGVESYNEQFF
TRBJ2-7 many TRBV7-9 CASSLAVTGEQYF
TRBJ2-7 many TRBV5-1 CASGISGLGEQYF
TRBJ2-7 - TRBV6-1 CASSGTSGSHRYF
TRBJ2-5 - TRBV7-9 CASSLNFETQYF
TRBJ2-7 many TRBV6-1 CASSWTSGNYEQYF
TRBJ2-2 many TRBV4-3 CASSHGAGALTGELFF
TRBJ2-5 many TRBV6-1 CASRQAGGQETQYF
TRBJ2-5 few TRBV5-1 CASSPGAGGGETQYF
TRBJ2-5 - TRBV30 CAWSVSRGSPQETQYF
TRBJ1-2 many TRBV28 CASIRTGGYTF
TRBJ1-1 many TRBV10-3 CAISDHGQGEAFF
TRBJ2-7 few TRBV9 CASSGGTSGNSYEQYF
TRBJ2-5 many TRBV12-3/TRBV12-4 CASSWAGSQETQYF
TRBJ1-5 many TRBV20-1 CSARGGTVSNQPQHF
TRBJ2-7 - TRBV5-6 CASSFSGTGIPYEQYF
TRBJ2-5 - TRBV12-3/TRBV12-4 CASSTGALQETQYF
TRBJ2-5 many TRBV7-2 CASSLAQRGIGETQYF
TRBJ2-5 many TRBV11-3 CASSPASGRTQYF
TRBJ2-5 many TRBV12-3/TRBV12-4 CASSPRQGVRETQYF
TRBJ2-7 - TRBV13 CASSLSPRDSYEQYF
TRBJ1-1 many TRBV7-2 CASSWAHVEAFF
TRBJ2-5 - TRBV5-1 CASSLLGDTRYQETQYF
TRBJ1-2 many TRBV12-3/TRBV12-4 CASSYDRWYGYTF
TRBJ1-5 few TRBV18 CASSHGTGGNQPQHF
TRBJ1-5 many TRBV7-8 CASSPQGGRGNQPQHF
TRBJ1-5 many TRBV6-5 CASRGGSPYSNQPQHF
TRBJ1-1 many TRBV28 CASSPLIGGYTEAFF
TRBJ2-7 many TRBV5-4 CASSLGTGVHEQYF
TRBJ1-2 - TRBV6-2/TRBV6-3 CASSWTQGSPGVVYGYTF
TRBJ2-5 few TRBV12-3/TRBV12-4 CASSLATGLQETQYF
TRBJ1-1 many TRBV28 CASRETIQTMNTEAFF
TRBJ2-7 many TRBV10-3 CAISEPGSYEQYF
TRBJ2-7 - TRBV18 CASSPGLAGSGYEQYF
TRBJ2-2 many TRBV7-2 CASSLRSYAGTANTGELFF
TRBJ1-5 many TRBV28 CASSLRRDYQPQHF